This TCR beta chain was sequenced in a study of blood T cell repertoires in COVID-19. Study at large: Acute and convalescent COVID-19 samples came from the United States, Italy and Spain. The analysed material was cDNA or gDNA that came from T cells, B-cell-depleted T cells, or PBMCs.

The CDR3 is 15 amino acids. Germline CDR1 and CDR2: MNHEY and SVGAGI. V was shortened by 4 bases and J by 6 bases, with 15 bases between the two germline ends. This clone was counted only a few times. In the original processing: Cell counts per sample came from amplifying reference gene primers. Generated by immunoSEQ multiplex PCR, the TCRdb table keeps only in-frame clones and is missing some. V, J and clone size are taken as reported in that table, and D and trimming were inferred from the DNA itself. The table lists about 230,000 clones, around 82% of them singletons. The source material was peripheral blood. The chain combines TRBV6-5 with TRBJ1-4; tentative D call: TRBD1 (5 bases). This sequence was found in a man aged 40-55 years with active or convalescent COVID-19. CDR3 nucleotide sequence: TGTGCCAGCAGTTCCAGACAGCCGACCTATGAAAAACTGTTTTTT. This translates into CASSSRQPTYEKLFF.